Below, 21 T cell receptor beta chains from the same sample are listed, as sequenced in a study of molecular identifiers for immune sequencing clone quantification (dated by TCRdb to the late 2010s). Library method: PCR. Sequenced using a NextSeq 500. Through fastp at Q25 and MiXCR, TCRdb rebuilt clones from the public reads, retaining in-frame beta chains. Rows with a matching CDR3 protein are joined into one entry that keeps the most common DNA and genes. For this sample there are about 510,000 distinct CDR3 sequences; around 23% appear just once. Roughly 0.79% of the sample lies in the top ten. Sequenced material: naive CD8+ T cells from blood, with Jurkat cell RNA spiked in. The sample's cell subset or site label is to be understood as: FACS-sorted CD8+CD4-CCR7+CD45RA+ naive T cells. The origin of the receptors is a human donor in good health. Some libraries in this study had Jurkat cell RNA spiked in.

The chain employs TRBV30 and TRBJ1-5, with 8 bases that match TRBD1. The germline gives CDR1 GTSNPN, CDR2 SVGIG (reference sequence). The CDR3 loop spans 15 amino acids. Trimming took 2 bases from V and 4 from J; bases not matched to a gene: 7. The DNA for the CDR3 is TGTGCCTGGAGTCTGGGACAGGTCCCTAATCAGCCCCAGCATTTT. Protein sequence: CAWSLGQVPNQPQHF.

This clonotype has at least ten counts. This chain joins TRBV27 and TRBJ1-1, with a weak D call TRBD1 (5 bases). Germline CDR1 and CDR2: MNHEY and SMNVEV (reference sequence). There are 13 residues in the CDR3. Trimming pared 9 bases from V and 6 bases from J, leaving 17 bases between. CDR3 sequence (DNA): TGTGCCAGTAGTAAGGGGATTTCGCCTGAAGCTTTCTTT. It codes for CASSKGISPEAFF.

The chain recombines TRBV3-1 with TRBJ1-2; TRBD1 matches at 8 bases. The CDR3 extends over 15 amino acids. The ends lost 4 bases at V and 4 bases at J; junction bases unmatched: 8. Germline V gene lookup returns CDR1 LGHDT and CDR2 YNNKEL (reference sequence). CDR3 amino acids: CASSPDLGQAYGYTF. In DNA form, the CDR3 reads TGTGCCAGCAGCCCTGACTTGGGACAGGCCTATGGCTACACCTTC. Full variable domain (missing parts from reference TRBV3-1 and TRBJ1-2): DTAVSQTPKYLVTQMGNDKSIKCEQNLGHDTMYWYKQDSKKFLKIMFSYNNKELIINETVPNRFSPKSPDKAHLNLHINSLELGDSAVYFCASSPDLGQAYGYTFGSGTRLTVV.

CDR3 protein: CAISRGPGTEAFF. The CDR3 nucleotides are TGTGCCATTTCCCGTGGACCCGGCACTGAAGCTTTCTTT. This rearrangement joins TRBV10-3 to TRBJ1-1; no definite D call. Trimming removed 9 bases from V and 4 bases from J, with 15 bases in between. CDR3 length: 13 residues. Germline CDR1 and CDR2: ENHRY and SYGVKD.

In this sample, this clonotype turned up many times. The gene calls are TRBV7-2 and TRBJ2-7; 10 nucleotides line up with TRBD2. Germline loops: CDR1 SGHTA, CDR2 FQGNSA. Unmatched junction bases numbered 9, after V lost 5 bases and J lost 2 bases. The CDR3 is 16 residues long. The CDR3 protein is CASSVGLADTTYEQYF. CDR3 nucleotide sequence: TGTGCCAGCAGCGTCGGACTAGCGGATACCACCTACGAGCAGTACTTC. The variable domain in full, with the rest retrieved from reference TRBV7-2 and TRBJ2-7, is GAGVSQSPSNKVTEKGKDVELRCDPISGHTALYWYRQSLGQGLEFLIYFQGNSAPDKSGLPSDRFSAERTGGSVSTLTIQRTQQEDSAVYLCASSVGLADTTYEQYFGPGTRLTVT.

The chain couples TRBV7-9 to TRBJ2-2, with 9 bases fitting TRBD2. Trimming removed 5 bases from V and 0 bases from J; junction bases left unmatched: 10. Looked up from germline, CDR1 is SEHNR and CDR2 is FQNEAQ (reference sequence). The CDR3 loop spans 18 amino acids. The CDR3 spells CASSPGLAGPTNTGELFF. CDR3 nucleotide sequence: TGTGCCAGCAGCCCGGGACTAGCAGGACCAACGAACACCGGGGAGCTGTTTTTT. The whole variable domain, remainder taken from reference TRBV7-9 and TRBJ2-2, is DTGVSQNPRHKITKRGQNVTFRCDPISEHNRLYWYRQTLGQGPEFLTYFQNEAQLEKSRLLSDRFSAERPKGSFSTLEIQRTEQGDSAMYLCASSPGLAGPTNTGELFFGEGSRLTVL.

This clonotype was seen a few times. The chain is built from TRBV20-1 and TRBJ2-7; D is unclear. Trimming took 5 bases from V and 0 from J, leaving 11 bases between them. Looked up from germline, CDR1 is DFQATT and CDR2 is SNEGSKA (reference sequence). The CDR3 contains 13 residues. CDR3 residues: CSAYTESSYEQYF. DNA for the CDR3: TGCAGTGCTTACACAGAGAGCTCCTACGAGCAGTACTTC.

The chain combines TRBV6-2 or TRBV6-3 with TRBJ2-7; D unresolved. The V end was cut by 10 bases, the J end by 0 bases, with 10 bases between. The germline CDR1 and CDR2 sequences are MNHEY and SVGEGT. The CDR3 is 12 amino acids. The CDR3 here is CATLRSSYEQYF. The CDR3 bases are TGTGCCACATTACGGAGCTCCTACGAGCAGTACTTC.

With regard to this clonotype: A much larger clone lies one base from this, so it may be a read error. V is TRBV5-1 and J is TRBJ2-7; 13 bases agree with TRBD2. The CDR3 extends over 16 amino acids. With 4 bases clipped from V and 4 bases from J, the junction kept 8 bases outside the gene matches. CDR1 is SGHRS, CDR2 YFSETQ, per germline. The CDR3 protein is CASSRLGLAGEYEQYF. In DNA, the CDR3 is TGCGCCAGCAGCCGGCTAGGACTAGCGGGGGAATACGAGCAGTACTTC.

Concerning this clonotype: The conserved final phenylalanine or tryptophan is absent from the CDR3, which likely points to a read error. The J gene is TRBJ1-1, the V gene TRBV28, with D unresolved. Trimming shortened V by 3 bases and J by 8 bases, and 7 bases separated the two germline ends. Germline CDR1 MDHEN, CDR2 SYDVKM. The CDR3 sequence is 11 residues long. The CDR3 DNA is TGTGCCAGCAGTTTCTCTTCGGAAGCTTTCTAT. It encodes CASSFSSEAFY.

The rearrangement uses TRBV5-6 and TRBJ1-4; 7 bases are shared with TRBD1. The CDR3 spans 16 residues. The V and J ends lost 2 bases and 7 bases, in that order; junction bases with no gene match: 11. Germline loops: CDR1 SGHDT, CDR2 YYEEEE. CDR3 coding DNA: TGTGCCAGCAGCTTTGGGACAGAACGTGGTGGTGAAAAACTGTTTTTT. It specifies CASSFGTERGGEKLFF.

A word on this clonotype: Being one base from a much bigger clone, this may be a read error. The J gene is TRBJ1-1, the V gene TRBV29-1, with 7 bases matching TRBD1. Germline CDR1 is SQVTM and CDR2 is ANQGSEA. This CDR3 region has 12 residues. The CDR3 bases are TGCAGCGTGACAGGGACGGCGATTGAAGTTTTCTTT. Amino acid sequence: CSVTGTAIEVFF.

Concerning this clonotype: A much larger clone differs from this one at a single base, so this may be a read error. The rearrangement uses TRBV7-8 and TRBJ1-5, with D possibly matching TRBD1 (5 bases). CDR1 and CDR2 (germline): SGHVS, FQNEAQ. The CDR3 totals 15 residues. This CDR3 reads CAGSLLAGTGQPQHF. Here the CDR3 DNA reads TGTGCCGGCAGCTTATTGGCGGGAACAGGACAGCCCCAGCATTTT.

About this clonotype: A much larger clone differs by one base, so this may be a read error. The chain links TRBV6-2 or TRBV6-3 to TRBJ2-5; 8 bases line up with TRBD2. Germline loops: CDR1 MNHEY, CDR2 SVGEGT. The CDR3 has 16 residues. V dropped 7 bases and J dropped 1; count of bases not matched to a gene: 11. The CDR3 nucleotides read TGTGCCAGCACCACTGGGTCTAGCGGGCCCCAAGAGACCCAGTACTTC. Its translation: CASTTGSSGPQETQYF.

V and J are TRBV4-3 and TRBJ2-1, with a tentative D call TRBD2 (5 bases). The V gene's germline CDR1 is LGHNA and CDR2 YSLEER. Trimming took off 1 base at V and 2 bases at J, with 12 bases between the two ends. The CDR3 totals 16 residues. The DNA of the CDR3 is TGCGCCAGCAGCCAAGGCGCGAGGGCGACCTACAATGAGCAGTTCTTC. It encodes CASSQGARATYNEQFF.

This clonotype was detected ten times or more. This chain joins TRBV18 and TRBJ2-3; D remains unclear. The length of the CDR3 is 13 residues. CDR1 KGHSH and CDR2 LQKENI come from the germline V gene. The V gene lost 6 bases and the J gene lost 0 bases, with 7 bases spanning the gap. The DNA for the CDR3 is TGTGCCAGCTCGCAACAGAGCACAGATACGCAGTATTTT. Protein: CASSQQSTDTQYF.

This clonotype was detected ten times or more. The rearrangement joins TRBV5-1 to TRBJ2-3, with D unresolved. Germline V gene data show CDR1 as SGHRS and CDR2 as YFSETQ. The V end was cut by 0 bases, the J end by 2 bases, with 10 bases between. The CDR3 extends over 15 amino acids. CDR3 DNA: TGCGCCAGCAGCTTGGAAGATGGGTACACAGATACGCAGTATTTT. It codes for CASSLEDGYTDTQYF.

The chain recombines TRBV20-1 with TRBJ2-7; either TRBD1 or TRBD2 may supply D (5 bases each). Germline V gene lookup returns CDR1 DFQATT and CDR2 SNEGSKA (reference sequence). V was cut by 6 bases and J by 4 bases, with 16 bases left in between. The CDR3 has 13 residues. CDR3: CSARRGGEYEQYF. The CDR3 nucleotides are TGCAGTGCCCGACGTGGGGGTGAATACGAGCAGTACTTC.

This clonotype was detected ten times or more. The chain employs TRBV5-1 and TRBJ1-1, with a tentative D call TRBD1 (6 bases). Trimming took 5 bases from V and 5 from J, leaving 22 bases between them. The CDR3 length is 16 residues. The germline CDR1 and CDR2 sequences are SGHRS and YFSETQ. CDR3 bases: TGCGCCAGCAGTGTTTGGCCGGACAGTCCACGGACTGAAGCTTTCTTT. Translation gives CASSVWPDSPRTEAFF.

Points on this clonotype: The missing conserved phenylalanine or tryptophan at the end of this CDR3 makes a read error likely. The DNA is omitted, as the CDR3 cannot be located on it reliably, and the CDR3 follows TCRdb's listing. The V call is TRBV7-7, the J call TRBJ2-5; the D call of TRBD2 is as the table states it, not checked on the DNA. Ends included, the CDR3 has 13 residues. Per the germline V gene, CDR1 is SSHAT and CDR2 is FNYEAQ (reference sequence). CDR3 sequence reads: CASSPLAGGPVDL.

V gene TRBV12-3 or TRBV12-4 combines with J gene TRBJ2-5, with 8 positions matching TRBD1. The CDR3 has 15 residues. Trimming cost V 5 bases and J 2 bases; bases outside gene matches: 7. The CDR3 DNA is TGTGCCAGCAGTGAGGGACAGGTTCGGCAAGAGACCCAGTACTTC. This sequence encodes CASSEGQVRQETQYF.